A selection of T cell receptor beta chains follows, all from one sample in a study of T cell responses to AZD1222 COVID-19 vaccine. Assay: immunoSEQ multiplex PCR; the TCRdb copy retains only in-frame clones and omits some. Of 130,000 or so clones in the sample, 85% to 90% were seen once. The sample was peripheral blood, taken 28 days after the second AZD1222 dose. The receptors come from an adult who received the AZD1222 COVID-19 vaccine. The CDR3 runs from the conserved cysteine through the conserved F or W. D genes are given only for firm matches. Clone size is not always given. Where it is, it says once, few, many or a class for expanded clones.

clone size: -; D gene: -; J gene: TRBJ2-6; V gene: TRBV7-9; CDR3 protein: CASSLTGANVLTF; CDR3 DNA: TGTGCCAGCAGCTTAACTGGGGCCAACGTCCTGACTTTC
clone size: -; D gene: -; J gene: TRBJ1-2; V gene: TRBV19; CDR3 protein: CASSLWTVSYGYTF; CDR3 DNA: TGTGCCAGTAGTCTTTGGACAGTGAGCTATGGCTACACCTTC
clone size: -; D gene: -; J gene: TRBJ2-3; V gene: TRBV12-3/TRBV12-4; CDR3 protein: CASSSWGDTQYF; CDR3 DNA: TGTGCCAGCAGTTCTTGGGGAGATACGCAGTATTTT
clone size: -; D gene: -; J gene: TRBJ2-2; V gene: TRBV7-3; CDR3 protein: CASSVNTGELFF; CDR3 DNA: TGTGCCAGCAGCGTTAACACCGGGGAGCTGTTTTTT
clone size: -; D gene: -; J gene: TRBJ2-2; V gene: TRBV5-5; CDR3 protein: CASNSPGAYTGELFF; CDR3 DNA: TGTGCCAGCAACTCACCCGGGGCTTACACCGGGGAGCTGTTTTTT
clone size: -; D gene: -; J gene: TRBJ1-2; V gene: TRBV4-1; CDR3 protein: CASSQDYKWRPPRSNYGYTF; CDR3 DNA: TGCGCCAGCAGCCAAGATTACAAGTGGCGGCCGCCGCGATCTAACTATGGCTACACCTTC
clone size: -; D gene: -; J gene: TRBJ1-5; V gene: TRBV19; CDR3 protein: CASSIGGTNQPQHF; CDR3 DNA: TGTGCCAGTAGTATAGGGGGGACCAATCAGCCCCAGCATTTT
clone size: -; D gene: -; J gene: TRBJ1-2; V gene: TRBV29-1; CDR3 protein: CSSDFGSYGYTF; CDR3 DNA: TGCAGCTCCGATTTTGGGAGCTATGGCTACACCTTC
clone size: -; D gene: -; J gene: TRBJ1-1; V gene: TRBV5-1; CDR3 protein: CASSLVVNTEAFF; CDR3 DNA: TGCGCCAGCAGCTTGGTGGTGAACACTGAAGCTTTCTTT
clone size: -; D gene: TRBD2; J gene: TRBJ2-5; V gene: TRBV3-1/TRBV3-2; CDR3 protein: CASSQGLAGAPQETQYF; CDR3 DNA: TGTGCCAGCAGCCAAGGACTAGCGGGGGCCCCACAAGAGACCCAGTACTTC
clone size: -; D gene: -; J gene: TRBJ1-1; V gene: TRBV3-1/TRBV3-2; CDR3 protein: CASSQAEIVTEAFF; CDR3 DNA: TGTGCCAGCAGCCAAGCTGAAATTGTAACTGAAGCTTTCTTT
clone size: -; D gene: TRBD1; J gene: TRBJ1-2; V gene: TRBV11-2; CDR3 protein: CASSREPFRGGYTF; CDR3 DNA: TGTGCCAGCAGCCGAGAACCCTTCAGGGGGGGCTACACCTTC
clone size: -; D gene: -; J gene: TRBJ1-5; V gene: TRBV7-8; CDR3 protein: CASSLVGTSGYGNQPQHF; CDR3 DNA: TGTGCCAGCAGCTTAGTAGGGACCTCAGGGTATGGCAATCAGCCCCAGCATTTT
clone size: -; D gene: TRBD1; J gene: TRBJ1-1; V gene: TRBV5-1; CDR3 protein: CASSSSSPGTVINTEAFF; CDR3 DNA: TGCGCCAGCAGCTCATCTAGTCCCGGGACAGTTATAAACACTGAAGCTTTCTTT
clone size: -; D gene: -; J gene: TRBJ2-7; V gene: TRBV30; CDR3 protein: CALKGGLYEQYF; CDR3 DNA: TGTGCCTTAAAGGGAGGCCTCTACGAGCAGTACTTC
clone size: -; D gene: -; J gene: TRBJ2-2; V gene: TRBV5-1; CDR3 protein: CASSSSANTGELFF; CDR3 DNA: TGCGCCAGCAGCTCGAGTGCCAACACCGGGGAGCTGTTTTTT
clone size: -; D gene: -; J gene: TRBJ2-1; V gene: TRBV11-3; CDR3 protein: CASSPGDEQFF; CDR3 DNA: TGTGCCAGCAGCCCAGGCGATGAGCAGTTCTTC
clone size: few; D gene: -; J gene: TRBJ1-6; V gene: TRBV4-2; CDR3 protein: CASSQEFGSNSPLHF; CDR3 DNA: TGTGCCAGCAGCCAAGAGTTTGGCAGTAATTCACCCCTCCACTTT
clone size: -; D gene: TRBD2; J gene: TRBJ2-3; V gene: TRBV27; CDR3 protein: CASSLASGGDTQYF; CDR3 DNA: TGTGCCAGCAGTTTGGCTAGCGGGGGTGATACGCAGTATTTT
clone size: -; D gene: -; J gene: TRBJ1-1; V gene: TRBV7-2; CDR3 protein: CASSPWTNTEAFF; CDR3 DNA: TGTGCCAGCAGCCCCTGGACGAACACTGAAGCTTTCTTT
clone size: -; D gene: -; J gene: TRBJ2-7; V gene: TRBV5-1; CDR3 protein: CASSLLLQVHEQYF; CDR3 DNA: TGCGCCAGCAGCTTGCTGCTACAGGTCCACGAGCAGTACTTC
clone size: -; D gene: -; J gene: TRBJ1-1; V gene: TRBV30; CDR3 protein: CAWSWTANTEAFF; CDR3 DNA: TGTGCCTGGAGTTGGACGGCGAACACTGAAGCTTTCTTT
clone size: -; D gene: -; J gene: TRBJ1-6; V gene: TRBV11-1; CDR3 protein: CASSSQGGNSPLHF; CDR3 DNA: TGTGCCAGCAGCTCACAGGGAGGTAATTCACCCCTCCACTTT
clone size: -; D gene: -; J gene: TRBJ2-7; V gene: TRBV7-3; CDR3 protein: CASSLNGVGEQYF; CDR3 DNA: TGTGCCAGCAGCTTAAACGGGGTGGGTGAGCAGTACTTC